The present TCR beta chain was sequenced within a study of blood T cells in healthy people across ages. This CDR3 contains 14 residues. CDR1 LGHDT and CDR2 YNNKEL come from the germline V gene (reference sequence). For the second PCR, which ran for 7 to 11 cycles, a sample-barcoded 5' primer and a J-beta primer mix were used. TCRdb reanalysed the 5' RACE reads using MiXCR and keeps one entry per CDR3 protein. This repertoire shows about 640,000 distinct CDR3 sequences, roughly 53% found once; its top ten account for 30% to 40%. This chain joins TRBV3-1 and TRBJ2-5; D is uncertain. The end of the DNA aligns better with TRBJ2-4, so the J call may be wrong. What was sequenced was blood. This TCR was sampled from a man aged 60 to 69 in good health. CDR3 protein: CASSQASAGNIQYF. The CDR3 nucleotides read TGTGCCAGCAGCCAGGCCTCAGCCGGAAACATTCAGTACTTC.